This paragraph reports one TCR beta chain. The antigen is unknown. Profiling relied on immunoSEQ multiplex PCR, and the TCRdb table lists in-frame clones only, not all of them. The repertoire holds 60,000 to 75,000 clones, with 79% as singletons. The time point is: baseline, week 1 (first vaccination visit). Treatment described: pre-vaccination baseline after standard-of-care therapy. The sample belongs to a study of a mutant IDH1 vaccine in newly diagnosed glioma. The CDR3 consists of 14 residues. Trimming left V 0 bases short and J 8 bases short, with 11 bases between. Germline lookup yields CDR1 LGHNA and CDR2 YNFKEQ. General study points: The vaccine induced immune responses, and these occurred in roughly 93% of patients.

This chain joins TRBV4-2 and TRBJ2-1; D is undetermined. The sequencing here drew on PBMCs, taken from a glioma patient treated with radiotherapy, temozolomide or both. The TCR comes from a man aged 50-59 years with glioma. The CDR3: CASSQDLIPDEQFF. The CDR3, as DNA: TGTGCCAGCAGCCAAGACCTGATACCGGATGAGCAGTTCTTC.